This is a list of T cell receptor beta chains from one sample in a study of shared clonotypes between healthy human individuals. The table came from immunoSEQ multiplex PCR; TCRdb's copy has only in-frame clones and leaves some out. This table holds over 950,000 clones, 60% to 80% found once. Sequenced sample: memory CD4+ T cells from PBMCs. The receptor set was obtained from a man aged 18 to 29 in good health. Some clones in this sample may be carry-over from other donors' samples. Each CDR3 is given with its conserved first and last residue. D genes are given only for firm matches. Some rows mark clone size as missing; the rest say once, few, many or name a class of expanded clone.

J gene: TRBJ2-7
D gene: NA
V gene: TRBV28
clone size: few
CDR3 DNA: TGTGCCAGCAGCCCCGTGATCCGGGGCCCCTACGAGCAGTACTTC
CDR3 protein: CASSPVIRGPYEQYF

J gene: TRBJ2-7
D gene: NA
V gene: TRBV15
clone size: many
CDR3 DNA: TGTGCCACCAGCAGAGATTCGCGGAGCTCCTACGAGCAGTACTTC
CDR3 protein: CATSRDSRSSYEQYF

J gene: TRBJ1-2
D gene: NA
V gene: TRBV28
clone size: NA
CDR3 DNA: TGTGCCAGCAGGCCAGGGGTGAACTATGGCTACACCTTC
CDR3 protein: CASRPGVNYGYTF

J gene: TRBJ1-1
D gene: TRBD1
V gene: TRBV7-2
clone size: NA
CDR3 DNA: TGTGCCAGCAGCGCCGAGGGAGGGGGCTATCGGACTGAAGCTTTCTTT
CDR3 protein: CASSAEGGGYRTEAFF

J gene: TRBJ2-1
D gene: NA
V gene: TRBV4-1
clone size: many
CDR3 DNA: TGCGCCAGCAGCCAGCCCGCTCGGGACATAAAGCAGGCGCAGTTCTTC
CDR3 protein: CASSQPARDIKQAQFF

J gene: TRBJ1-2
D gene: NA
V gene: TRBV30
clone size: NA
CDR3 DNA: TGTGCCTCCTCTCCAGCTAACTATGGCTACACCTTC
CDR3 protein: CASSPANYGYTF

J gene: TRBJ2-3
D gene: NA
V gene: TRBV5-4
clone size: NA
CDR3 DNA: TGTGCCAGCAGCTTGGGAGGTACCACAGATACGCAGTATTTT
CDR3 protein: CASSLGGTTDTQYF

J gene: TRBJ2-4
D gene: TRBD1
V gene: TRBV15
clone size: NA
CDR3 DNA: TGTGCCACCAGCGGAGCAGGGGGCAAGGACATTCAGTACTTC
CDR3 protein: CATSGAGGKDIQYF

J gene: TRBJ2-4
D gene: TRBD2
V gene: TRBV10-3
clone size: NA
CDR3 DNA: TGTGCCACAAAAACCAGCGGGAGCCAAAACATTCAGTACTTC
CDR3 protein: CATKTSGSQNIQYF

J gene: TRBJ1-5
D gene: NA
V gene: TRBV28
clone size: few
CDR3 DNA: TGTGCCAGCATGTTCGGCGGCAATCAGCCCCAGCATTTT
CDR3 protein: CASMFGGNQPQHF

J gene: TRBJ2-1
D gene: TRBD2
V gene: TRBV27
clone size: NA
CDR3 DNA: TGTGCCAGCAGTTCCCCCGGGACTAGCGGGAGGAATGAGCAGTTCTTC
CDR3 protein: CASSSPGTSGRNEQFF

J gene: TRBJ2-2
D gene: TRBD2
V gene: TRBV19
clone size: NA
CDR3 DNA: TGTGCCAGTAGTATAAGCGGGACTAACACCGGGGAGCTGTTTTTT
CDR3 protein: CASSISGTNTGELFF

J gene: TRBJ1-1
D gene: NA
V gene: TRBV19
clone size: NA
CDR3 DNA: TGTGCCAGTAGTCCCCGGACGGCTAATGAAGCTTTCTTT
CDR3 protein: CASSPRTANEAFF

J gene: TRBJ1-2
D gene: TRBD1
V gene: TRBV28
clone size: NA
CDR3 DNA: TGTGCCAGCAGGGCGAACAGACAGGGCCCCAATGGTGGCTACACCTTC
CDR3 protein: CASRANRQGPNGGYTF

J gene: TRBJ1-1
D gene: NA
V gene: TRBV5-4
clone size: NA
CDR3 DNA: TGTGCCCGCTGTCGGGGGGCGCTGAACACTGAAGCTTTCTTT
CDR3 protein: CARCRGALNTEAFF

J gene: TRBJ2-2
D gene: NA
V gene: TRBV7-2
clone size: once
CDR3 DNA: TGTGCCAGCGGAAGAGTTCTCGCCGGGGAGCTGTTTTTT
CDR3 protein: CASGRVLAGELFF

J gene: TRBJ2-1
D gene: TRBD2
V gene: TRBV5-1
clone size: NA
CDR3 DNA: TGCGCCAGCAGCAGGGGACTAGCGGACTACAATGAGCAGTTCTTC
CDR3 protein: CASSRGLADYNEQFF

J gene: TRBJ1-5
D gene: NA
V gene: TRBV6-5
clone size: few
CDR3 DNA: TGTGCCAGCAGTTATACGGGGGGGAGCAATCAGCCCCAGCATTTT
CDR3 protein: CASSYTGGSNQPQHF

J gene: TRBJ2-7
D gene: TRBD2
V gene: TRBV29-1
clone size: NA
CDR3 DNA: TGCAGCGTTGTGCCTCAGACTAGCGGCTCCTACGAGCAGTACTTC
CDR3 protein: CSVVPQTSGSYEQYF

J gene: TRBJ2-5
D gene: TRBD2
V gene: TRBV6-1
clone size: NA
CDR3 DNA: TGTGCCAGCTCACTAGCGAACCGGGAGACCCAGTACTTC
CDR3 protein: CASSLANRETQYF

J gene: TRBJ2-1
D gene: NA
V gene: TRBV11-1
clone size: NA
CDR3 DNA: TGTGCCAGCAGCTTAGCGGGGTTCTACAATGAGCAGTTCTTC
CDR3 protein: CASSLAGFYNEQFF

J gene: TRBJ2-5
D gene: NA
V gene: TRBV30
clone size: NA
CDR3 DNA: TGTGCCTGGAGTGTCCAGGGGACGACCCAGTACTTC
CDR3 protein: CAWSVQGTTQYF

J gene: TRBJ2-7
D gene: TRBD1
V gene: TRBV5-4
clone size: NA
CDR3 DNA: TGTGCCAGCAGCTTGGGGGACAGCCGCGAGCAGTACTTC
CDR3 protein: CASSLGDSREQYF

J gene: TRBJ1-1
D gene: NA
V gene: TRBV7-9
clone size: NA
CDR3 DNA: TGTGCCAGCAGCTTCAAAGTGAACACTGAAGCTTTCTTT
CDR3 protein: CASSFKVNTEAFF

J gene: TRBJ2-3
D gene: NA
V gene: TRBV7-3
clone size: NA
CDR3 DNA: TGTGCCAGCAGCTTATCCCGCGATTCAGATACGCAGTATTTT
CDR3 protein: CASSLSRDSDTQYF

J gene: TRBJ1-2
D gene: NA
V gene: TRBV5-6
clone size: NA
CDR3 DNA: TGTGCCAGCAGCTTGGGGGGGCGAATGAGTGGCTACACCTTC
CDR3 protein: CASSLGGRMSGYTF